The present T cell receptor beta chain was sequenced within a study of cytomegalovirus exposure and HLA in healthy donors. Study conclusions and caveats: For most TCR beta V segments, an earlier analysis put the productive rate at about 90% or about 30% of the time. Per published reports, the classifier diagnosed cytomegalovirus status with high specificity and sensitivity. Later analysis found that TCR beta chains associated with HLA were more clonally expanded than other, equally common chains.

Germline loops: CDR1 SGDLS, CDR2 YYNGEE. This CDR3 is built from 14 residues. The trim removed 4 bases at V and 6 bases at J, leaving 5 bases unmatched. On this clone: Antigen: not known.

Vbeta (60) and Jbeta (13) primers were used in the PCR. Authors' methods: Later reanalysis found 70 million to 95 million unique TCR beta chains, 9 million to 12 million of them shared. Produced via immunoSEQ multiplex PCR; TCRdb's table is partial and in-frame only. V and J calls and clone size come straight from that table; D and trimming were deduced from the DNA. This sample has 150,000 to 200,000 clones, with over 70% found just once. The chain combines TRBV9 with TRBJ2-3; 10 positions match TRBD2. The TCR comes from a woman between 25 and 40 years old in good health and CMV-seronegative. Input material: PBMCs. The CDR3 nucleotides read TGTGCCAGCAGCCTAGCGGGAGTAGGGGATACGCAGTATTTT. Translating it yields CASSLAGVGDTQYF. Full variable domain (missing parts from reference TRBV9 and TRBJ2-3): DSGVTQTPKHLITATGQRVTLRCSPRSGDLSVYWYQQSLDQGLQFLIQYYNGEERAKGNILERFSAQQFPDLHSELNLSSLELGDSALYFCASSLAGVGDTQYFGPGTRLTVL.